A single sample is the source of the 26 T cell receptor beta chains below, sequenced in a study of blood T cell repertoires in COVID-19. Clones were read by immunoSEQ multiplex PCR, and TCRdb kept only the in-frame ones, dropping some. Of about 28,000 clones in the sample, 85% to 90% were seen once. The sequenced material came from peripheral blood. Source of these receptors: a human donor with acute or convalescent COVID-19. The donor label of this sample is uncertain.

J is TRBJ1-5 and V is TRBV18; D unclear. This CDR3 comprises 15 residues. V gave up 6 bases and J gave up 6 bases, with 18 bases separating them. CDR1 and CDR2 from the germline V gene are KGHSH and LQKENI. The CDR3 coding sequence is TGTGCCAGCTCCGAGGCCACGCGGGGAGGTCAGCCCCAGCATTTT. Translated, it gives CASSEATRGGQPQHF.

This chain's CDR3 is CASSYEGYTEAFF. In DNA, the CDR3 is TGTGCCAGCAGTTACGAGGGCTACACTGAAGCTTTCTTT. The chain couples TRBV6-5 to TRBJ1-1, with D unclear. This CDR3 is 13 amino acids long. CDR1 is MNHEY, CDR2 SVGAGI, per germline. The V gene lost 2 bases and the J gene lost 3 bases, with 7 bases spanning the gap.

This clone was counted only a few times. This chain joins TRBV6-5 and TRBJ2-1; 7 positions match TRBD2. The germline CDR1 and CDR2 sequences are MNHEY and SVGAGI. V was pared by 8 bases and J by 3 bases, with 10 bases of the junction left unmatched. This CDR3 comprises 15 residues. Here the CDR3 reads CASGVGGGNYNEQFF. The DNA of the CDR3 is TGTGCCAGCGGAGTAGGCGGGGGAAACTACAATGAGCAGTTCTTC.

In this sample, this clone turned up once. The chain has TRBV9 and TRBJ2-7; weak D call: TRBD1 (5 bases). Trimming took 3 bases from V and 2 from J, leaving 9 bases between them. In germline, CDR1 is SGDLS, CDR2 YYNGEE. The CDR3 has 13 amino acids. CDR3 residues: CASSAQGAYEQYF. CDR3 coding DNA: TGTGCCAGCAGCGCCCAGGGTGCCTACGAGCAGTACTTC. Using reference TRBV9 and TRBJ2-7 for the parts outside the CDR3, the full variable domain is DSGVTQTPKHLITATGQRVTLRCSPRSGDLSVYWYQQSLDQGLQFLIQYYNGEERAKGNILERFSAQQFPDLHSELNLSSLELGDSALYFCASSAQGAYEQYFGPGTRLTVT.

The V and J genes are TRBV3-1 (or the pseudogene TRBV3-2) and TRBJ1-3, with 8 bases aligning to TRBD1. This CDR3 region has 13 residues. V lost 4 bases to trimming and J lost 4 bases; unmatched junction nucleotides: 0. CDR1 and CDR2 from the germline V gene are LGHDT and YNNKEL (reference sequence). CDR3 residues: CASSRQGGNTIYF. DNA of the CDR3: TGTGCCAGCAGCCGACAGGGGGGAAACACCATATATTTT.

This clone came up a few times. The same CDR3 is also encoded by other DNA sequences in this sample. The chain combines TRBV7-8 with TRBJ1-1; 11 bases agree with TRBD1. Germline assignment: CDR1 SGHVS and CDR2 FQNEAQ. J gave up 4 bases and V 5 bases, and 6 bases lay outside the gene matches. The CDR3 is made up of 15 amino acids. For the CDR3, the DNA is TGTGCCAGCAGCCTCGCCGGGACAGGGGGCACTGAAGCTTTCTTT. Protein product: CASSLAGTGGTEAFF. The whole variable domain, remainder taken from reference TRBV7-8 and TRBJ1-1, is GAGVSQSPRYKVAKRGQDVALRCDPISGHVSLFWYQQALGQGPEFLTYFQNEAQLDKSGLPSDRFFAERPEGSVSTLKIQRTQQEDSAVYLCASSLAGTGGTEAFFGQGTRLTVV.

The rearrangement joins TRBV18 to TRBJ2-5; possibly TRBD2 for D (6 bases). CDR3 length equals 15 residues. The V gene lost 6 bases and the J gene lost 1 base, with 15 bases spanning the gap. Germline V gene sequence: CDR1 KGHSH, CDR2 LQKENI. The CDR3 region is CASSPLASPQETQYF. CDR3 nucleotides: TGTGCCAGCTCCCCCCTAGCGAGCCCCCAAGAGACCCAGTACTTC. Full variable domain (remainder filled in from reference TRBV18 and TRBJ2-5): NAGVMQNPRHLVRRRGQEARLRCSPMKGHSHVYWYRQLPEEGLKFMVYLQKENIIDESGMPKERFSAEFPKEGPSILRIQQVVRGDSAAYFCASSPLASPQETQYFGPGTRLLVL.

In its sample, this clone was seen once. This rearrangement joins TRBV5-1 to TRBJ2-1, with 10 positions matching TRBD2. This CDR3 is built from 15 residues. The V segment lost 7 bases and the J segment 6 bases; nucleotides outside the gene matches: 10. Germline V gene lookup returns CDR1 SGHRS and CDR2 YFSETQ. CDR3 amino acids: CASQAWTSGRNEQFF. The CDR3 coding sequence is TGCGCCAGCCAGGCCTGGACTAGCGGCCGCAATGAGCAGTTCTTC.

The DNA for the CDR3 is TGCGCCAGCAGCCAGGGAAGCGGGATATACAATGAGCAGTTCTTC. The encoded protein is CASSQGSGIYNEQFF. The chain joins TRBV4-1 to TRBJ2-1; 7 nucleotides agree with TRBD2. The CDR3 is made up of 15 amino acids. J gave up 4 bases and V 3 bases, and 6 bases lay outside the gene matches. Germline CDR1 and CDR2: MGHRA and YSYEKL.

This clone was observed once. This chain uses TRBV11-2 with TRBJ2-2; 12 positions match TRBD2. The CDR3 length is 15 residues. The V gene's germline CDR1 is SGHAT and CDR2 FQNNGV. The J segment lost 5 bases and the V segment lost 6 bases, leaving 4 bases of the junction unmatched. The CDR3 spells CASRLAGGRTGELFF. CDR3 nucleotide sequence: TGTGCCAGCAGACTAGCGGGGGGTAGGACCGGGGAGCTGTTTTTT.

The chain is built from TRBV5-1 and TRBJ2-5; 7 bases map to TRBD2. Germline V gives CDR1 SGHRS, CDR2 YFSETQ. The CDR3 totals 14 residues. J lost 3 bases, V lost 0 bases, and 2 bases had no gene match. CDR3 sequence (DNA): TGCGCCAGCAGCTTGGCGGGACTAAAAGAGACCCAGTACTTC. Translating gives CASSLAGLKETQYF.

The CDR3 bases are TGTGCCAGCAGGTCGACTAGCGGGAGGGAGTTCTTC. The encoded protein is CASRSTSGREFF. V and J are TRBV27 and TRBJ2-1, with 14 bases fitting TRBD2. CDR3 length: 12 residues. Trimming cost V 6 bases and J 14 bases; bases outside gene matches: 3. From germline, CDR1 is MNHEY and CDR2 SMNVEV (reference sequence).

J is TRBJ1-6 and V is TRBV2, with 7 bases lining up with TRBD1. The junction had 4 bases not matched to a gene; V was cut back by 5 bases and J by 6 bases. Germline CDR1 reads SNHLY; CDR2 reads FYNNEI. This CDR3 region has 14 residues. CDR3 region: CASSRQGGNSPLHF. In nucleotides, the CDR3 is TGTGCCAGCAGTCGACAGGGAGGTAATTCACCCCTCCACTTT.

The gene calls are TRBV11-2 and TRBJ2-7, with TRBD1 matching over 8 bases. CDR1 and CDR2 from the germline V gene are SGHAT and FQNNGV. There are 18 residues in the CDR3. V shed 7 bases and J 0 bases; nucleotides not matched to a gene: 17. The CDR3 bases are TGTGCCAGCACCCAGGGTGGGGCAGGGGGCTTGGGCTCCTACGAGCAGTACTTC. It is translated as CASTQGGAGGLGSYEQYF.

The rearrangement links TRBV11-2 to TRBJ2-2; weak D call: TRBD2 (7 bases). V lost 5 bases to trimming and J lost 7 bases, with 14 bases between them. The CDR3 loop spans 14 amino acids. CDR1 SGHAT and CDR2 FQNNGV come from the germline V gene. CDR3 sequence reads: CASSLRGGVGELFF. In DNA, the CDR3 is TGTGCCAGCAGCCTGAGGGGGGGAGTCGGGGAGCTGTTTTTT.

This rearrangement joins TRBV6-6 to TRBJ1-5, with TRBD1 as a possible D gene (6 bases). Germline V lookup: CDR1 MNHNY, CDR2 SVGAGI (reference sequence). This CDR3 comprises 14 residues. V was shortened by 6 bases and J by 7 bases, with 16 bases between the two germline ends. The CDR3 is CASSRGGAGQPQHF. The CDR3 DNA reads TGTGCCAGCAGCAGAGGGGGGGCTGGGCAGCCCCAGCATTTT.

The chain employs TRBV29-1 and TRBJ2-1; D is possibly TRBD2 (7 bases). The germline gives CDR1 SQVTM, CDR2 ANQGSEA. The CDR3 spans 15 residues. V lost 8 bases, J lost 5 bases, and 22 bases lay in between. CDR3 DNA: TGCAGCTCCATTAAGAGGGGGGGATCTAACAATGAGCAGTTCTTC. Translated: CSSIKRGGSNNEQFF.

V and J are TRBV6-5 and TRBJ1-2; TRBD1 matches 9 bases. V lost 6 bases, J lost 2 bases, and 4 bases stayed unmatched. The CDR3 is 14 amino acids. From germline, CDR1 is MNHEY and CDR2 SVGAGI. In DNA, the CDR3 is TGTGCCAGCAGGGGACAGGGAACCAACTATGGCTACACCTTC. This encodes CASRGQGTNYGYTF.

Here the CDR3 reads CASSQDPRTANNSPLHF. The CDR3 DNA is TGTGCCAGCAGCCAAGACCCGAGAACCGCTAATAATTCACCCCTCCACTTT. The chain is built from TRBV4-2 and TRBJ1-6; the D is unclear. The germline gives CDR1 LGHNA, CDR2 YNFKEQ. The CDR3 is 17 amino acids. Trimming took off 0 bases at V and 5 bases at J, with 14 bases between the two ends.

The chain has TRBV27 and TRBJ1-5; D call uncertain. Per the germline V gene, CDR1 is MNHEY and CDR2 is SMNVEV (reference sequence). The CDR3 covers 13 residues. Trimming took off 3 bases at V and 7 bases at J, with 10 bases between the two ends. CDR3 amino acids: CASSLREHQPQHF. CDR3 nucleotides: TGTGCCAGCAGTTTGCGGGAGCACCAGCCCCAGCATTTT.

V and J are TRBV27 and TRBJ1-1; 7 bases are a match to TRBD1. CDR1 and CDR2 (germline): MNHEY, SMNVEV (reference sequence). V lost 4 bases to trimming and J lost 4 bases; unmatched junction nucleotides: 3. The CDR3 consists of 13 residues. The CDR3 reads CASSSGQATEAFF. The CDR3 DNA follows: TGTGCCAGCAGTTCCGGACAGGCCACTGAAGCTTTCTTT.

The CDR3 protein is CASSWTVGISNEKLFF. In nucleotides, the CDR3 is TGTGCCAGCAGTTGGACAGTCGGCATCTCTAATGAAAAACTGTTTTTT. V and J are TRBV7-8 and TRBJ1-4; possible D gene TRBD1, 6 bases. The CDR3 runs to 16 residues. CDR1 and CDR2 (germline): SGHVS, FQNEAQ. Trimming took 6 bases from V and 3 from J, leaving 17 bases between them.

The CDR3 DNA sequence: TGTGCCAGCAGTGATTCTTTCAGAACAACTAATGAAAAACTGTTTTTT. Translation gives CASSDSFRTTNEKLFF. The gene calls are TRBV25-1 and TRBJ1-4; D is uncertain. CDR1 is MGHDK, CDR2 SYGVNS, per germline. The V end was cut by 3 bases, the J end by 0 bases, with 11 bases between. The CDR3 is 16 residues long.

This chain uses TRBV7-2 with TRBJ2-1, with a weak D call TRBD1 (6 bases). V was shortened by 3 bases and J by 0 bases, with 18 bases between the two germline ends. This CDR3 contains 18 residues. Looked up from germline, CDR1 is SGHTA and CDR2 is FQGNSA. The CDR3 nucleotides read TGTGCCAGCAGCTTGGCTTGGGGGCGAAAAAGCTCCTACAATGAGCAGTTCTTC. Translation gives CASSLAWGRKSSYNEQFF.

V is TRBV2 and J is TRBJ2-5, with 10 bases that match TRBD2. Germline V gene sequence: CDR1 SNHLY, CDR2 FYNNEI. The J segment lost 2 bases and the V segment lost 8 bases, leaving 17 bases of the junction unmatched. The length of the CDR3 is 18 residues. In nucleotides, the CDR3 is TGTGCCAGCGGCTGGTGGCTAGCGGGAGTTCCCGCGCAAGAGACCCAGTACTTC. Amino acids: CASGWWLAGVPAQETQYF.

The DNA for the CDR3 is TGTGCCAGCAGCTCTAGATCTGCGGCGGGAGGAACCTACGAGCAGTACTTC. It specifies CASSSRSAAGGTYEQYF. The chain carries TRBV7-8 and TRBJ2-7; TRBD2 matches at 8 bases. Trimming took 4 bases from V and 2 from J; bases not matched to a gene: 13. Germline-derived CDR1 and CDR2 are SGHVS and FQNEAQ. This CDR3 has 17 residues.